These 10 T cell receptor beta chains were all obtained from the same sample, sequenced in a study of shared clonotypes between healthy human individuals. Measured with immunoSEQ multiplex PCR; TCRdb has only the in-frame clones, and not every one. The table shows some 630,000 clones, with about 95% occurring only once. Selected positively for CCR7 and CD45RO-negative, naive CD8 cells excluded terminally differentiated effector memory CD45RA+ cells. Sequencing was performed on naive CD8+ T cells sorted from blood. These receptors were obtained from a woman in her 30s in good health.

V usage is TRBV10-2 and J usage is TRBJ2-1; 9 nucleotides agree with TRBD2. Germline V gene data show CDR1 as WSHSY and CDR2 as SAAADI. This CDR3 region has 13 residues. The ends lost 8 bases at V and 9 bases at J; junction bases unmatched: 8. CDR3 sequence reads: CASSLAGNSEQFF. The CDR3 DNA sequence: TGCGCCAGCTCCCTAGCGGGAAATAGTGAGCAGTTCTTC.

This chain uses TRBV29-1 with TRBJ2-7; 12 nucleotides agree with TRBD2. This CDR3 has 16 residues. Germline loops: CDR1 SQVTM, CDR2 ANQGSEA. The J segment lost 3 bases and the V segment lost 0 bases, leaving 6 bases of the junction unmatched. The CDR3 nucleotides read TGCAGCGTTGAAGATCCGGCTAGCGGGGGGGGCTACGAGCAGTACTTC. This gives the protein CSVEDPASGGGYEQYF.

The V call is TRBV13, the J call TRBJ1-1; D is possibly TRBD1 (6 bases). The CDR3 spans 14 residues. Trimming stripped 5 bases from V and 3 bases from J, with 13 bases between. In germline, CDR1 is PRHDT, CDR2 FYEKMQ (reference sequence). The DNA of the CDR3 is TGTGCCAGCAGCACCAAAGGGGGGCACACTGAAGCTTTCTTT. Protein product: CASSTKGGHTEAFF.

CDR3 residues: CASRPTSKNIQYF. The CDR3 DNA reads TGTGCCAGCAGGCCGACGTCCAAAAACATTCAGTACTTC. The J gene is TRBJ2-4, the V gene TRBV28; no firm D call. In germline, CDR1 is MDHEN, CDR2 SYDVKM. The CDR3 is 13 amino acids. Trimming pared 6 bases from V and 2 bases from J, leaving 8 bases between.

V usage is TRBV5-1 and J usage is TRBJ2-7; D remains unclear. The CDR3 loop spans 12 amino acids. From germline, CDR1 is SGHRS and CDR2 YFSETQ. Trimming cost V 4 bases and J 0 bases, with 5 bases left between them. CDR3: CASSPASYEQYF. CDR3 nucleotide sequence: TGCGCCAGCAGCCCCGCCTCCTACGAGCAGTACTTC. Variable domain in full (rest from reference TRBV5-1 and TRBJ2-7): KAGVTQTPRYLIKTRGQQVTLSCSPISGHRSVSWYQQTPGQGLQFLFEYFSETQRNKGNFPGRFSGRQFSNSRSEMNVSTLELGDSALYLCASSPASYEQYFGPGTRLTVT.

The CDR3: CAWRTLSSYEQYF. CDR3 bases: TGTGCCTGGAGGACACTTAGCTCCTACGAGCAGTACTTC. This chain uses TRBV30 with TRBJ2-7; D remains unclear. The CDR3 has 13 residues. Between the trimmed V and J ends, which lost 3 bases and 0 bases, there was a span of 9 bases. Germline V lookup: CDR1 GTSNPN, CDR2 SVGIG (reference sequence).

The chain carries TRBV28 and TRBJ1-5; D might be TRBD1 (5 bases). Germline CDR1 and CDR2: MDHEN and SYDVKM. Trimming took off 1 base at V and 1 base at J, with 8 bases between the two ends. The CDR3 length is 15 residues. CDR3 DNA sequence: TGTGCCAGCAGTTTATCAGGGAAAAGCAATCAGCCCCAGCATTTT. This encodes CASSLSGKSNQPQHF.

The rearrangement links TRBV27 to TRBJ2-2, with D perhaps matching TRBD2 (6 bases). This CDR3 spans 14 amino acids. Germline-derived CDR1 and CDR2 are MNHEY and SMNVEV (reference sequence). V dropped 3 bases and J dropped 5 bases, with 10 bases sitting between them. CDR3 DNA sequence: TGTGCCAGCAGTTTCGTCGGGGGAACCGGGGAGCTGTTTTTT. Its translation: CASSFVGGTGELFF.

This chain uses TRBV6-5 with TRBJ2-1; D tentatively fits TRBD1 or TRBD2 (6 bases each). V was clipped by 5 bases and J by 7 bases, with 15 bases between them. This CDR3 is 14 amino acids long. Germline lookup yields CDR1 MNHEY and CDR2 SVGAGI. DNA for the CDR3: TGTGCCAGCAGTAACTTAGGAGGGGGAAATGAGCAGTTCTTC. Its translation is CASSNLGGGNEQFF.

V is TRBV7-6 and J is TRBJ1-2, with D maybe TRBD1 (6 bases). The CDR3 sequence is 14 residues long. Trimming removed 2 bases at V and 6 bases at J, with 13 bases between. The germline V gene encodes CDR1 SGHVS and CDR2 FNYEAQ. CDR3 amino acids: CASSLNGGADGYTF. CDR3 nucleotide sequence: TGTGCCAGCAGCTTAAATGGGGGGGCGGATGGCTACACCTTC.